This T cell receptor beta chain is drawn from a study of T-cell memory formation after mild COVID-19. TCRdb passed the 5' RACE reads through MiXCR, listing each CDR3 protein once. Here the sample spans around 320,000 distinct CDR3 sequences, roughly an eighth being singletons. V was shortened by 1 base and J by 8 bases, with 16 bases between the two germline ends. CDR1 and CDR2 from the germline V gene are SGHTA and FQGNSA. The CDR3 contains 15 residues. This clonotype was observed at least ten times. This chain links TRBV7-2 with TRBJ2-3; D is perhaps TRBD2 (5 bases). The source is a man aged 18 to 29 who had mild COVID-19 (a few samples of this study predate the infection). Cell type and time point are not known. Sequencing was performed on PBMCs or a T cell subset sorted from them (not recorded which). The CDR3 region has the DNA TGTGCCAGCAGCTTAGGTGTAGAGGCTCGGGGTACGCAGTATTTT. It codes for CASSLGVEARGTQYF.